This T cell receptor (beta chain) was sequenced in a study of T cells in Graves' hyperthyroidism and ophthalmopathy. Template material for amplifying TCR beta CDR3 regions consisted of RNA transcripts. TCR CDR3 regions were first amplified by RT-PCR with HTBI primers. TCRdb used MiXCR to reprocess the multiplex PCR reads, holding one entry per CDR3 protein. The sample lists about 92,000 distinct CDR3 sequences; approximately 56% were seen once. With 1 base removed from V and 3 bases from J, the gap between germline ends came to 10 bases. Germline V gene sequence: CDR1 SGHRS, CDR2 YFSETQ. The CDR3 has 15 residues.

This receptor was identified in a woman between 40 and 55 years old with Graves' hyperthyroidism. The source material was blood. The chain couples TRBV5-1 to TRBJ2-2, with D uncertain. This CDR3 reads CASSLFGTDTGELFF. CDR3 DNA sequence: TGCGCCAGCAGCTTGTTTGGCACTGACACCGGGGAGCTGTTTTTT.